Listed below are T cell receptor beta chains from one sample, sequenced in a study of CD8 T cells in Susac syndrome. TCRdb re-derived calls from the immunoSEQ multiplex PCR reads in MiXCR, one entry per CDR3 protein. The table includes a few hundred thousand distinct CDR3 sequences, about 93% detected once. What was sequenced was CD8+ T cells from PBMCs. These receptors originate from a human donor with multiple sclerosis. Each CDR3 is given with its conserved first and last residue. A D gene is named only where the DNA matches it firmly. The size of a clone is reported for some rows only, either as once, few or many, or as a class for expanded clones.

TGTGCCAGCAGACCCTACGACAGCTACTACGAGCAGTACTTC CASRPYDSYYEQYF NA TRBV6-1 NA TRBJ2-7
TGTGCCACCGGGGTGTCGTGGGAGCAGTACTTC CATGVSWEQYF NA TRBV6-1 NA TRBJ2-7
TGTGCCAGCAGGAGAGGCGGCGGGAGGGGGTTGAATGAGCAGTTCTTC CASRRGGGRGLNEQFF TRBD2 TRBV2 NA TRBJ2-1
TGTGCCAGCGCGACCAGACAGGGGGTCAAGGACACTGAAGCTTTCTTT CASATRQGVKDTEAFF TRBD1 TRBV6-4 NA TRBJ1-1
TGTGCCAGCAGCTTAGCCCTAGCGGAGACCCAGTACTTC CASSLALAETQYF NA TRBV7-9 NA TRBJ2-5
TGCGCCAGCAGCTTGGCGGGGACAGGGGGCTACGAGCAGTACTTC CASSLAGTGGYEQYF TRBD1 TRBV5-1 NA TRBJ2-7
TGTGCCAGCAGCCAAGAGTGGGAGGCGGATGGCTACACCTTC CASSQEWEADGYTF NA TRBV3-1 NA TRBJ1-2
TGCGCCAGCAGCTCCGGGACAAACTCCTACGAGCAGTACTTC CASSSGTNSYEQYF NA TRBV5-1 NA TRBJ2-7
TGTGCCAGCAGCCGGGGACAGGCCCAAGAGACCCAGTACTTC CASSRGQAQETQYF TRBD1 TRBV5-4 NA TRBJ2-5
TGTGCCAGTAGTCCCGGGACAGACTACGAGCAGTACTTC CASSPGTDYEQYF TRBD1 TRBV19 NA TRBJ2-7
TGTGCCAGCAGCTTAAGGCTCGAGCAGTACTTC CASSLRLEQYF NA TRBV5-6 NA TRBJ2-7
TGTGCCAGCAGCTTTGCAGGGTATAGTTATGGCTACACCTTC CASSFAGYSYGYTF NA TRBV5-4 NA TRBJ1-2
TGTGCCAGCAGCTCGGACTCAAAGGATGAGCAGTTCTTC CASSSDSKDEQFF NA TRBV12-3/TRBV12-4 NA TRBJ2-1
TGTGCCAGCAGCTTATCCTCATGGGAGGAGACCCAGTACTTC CASSLSSWEETQYF NA TRBV7-9 NA TRBJ2-5
TGTGCCAGCAGCTCGGGACTAGCGGGTCCCTACGAGCAGTACTTC CASSSGLAGPYEQYF TRBD2 TRBV7-9 NA TRBJ2-7
TGTGCCAGCAGTAGACCCTTGACAGGGGCGAACACTGAAGCTTTCTTT CASSRPLTGANTEAFF TRBD1 TRBV12-3/TRBV12-4 NA TRBJ1-1
TGCGCCAGCAGTGTGGAACTAGCGGGAGGGGTCGGGGAGCTGTTTTTT CASSVELAGGVGELFF TRBD2 TRBV10-2 NA TRBJ2-2
TGTGCCAGCAGTAAAACAGGGGACTCCTACAATGAGCAGTTCTTC CASSKTGDSYNEQFF TRBD1 TRBV6-5 NA TRBJ2-1
TGTGCCAGCAGCTTAGCGGTGGTCTACGAGCAGTACTTC CASSLAVVYEQYF NA TRBV11-2 NA TRBJ2-7
TGTGCCAGCAGCCAAGAAAGGGGCGGGGGGGCTTATGAGCAGTTCTTC CASSQERGGGAYEQFF TRBD2 TRBV4-2 NA TRBJ2-1
TGCGCCAGCAGCTGGACTAGCGTTGCCTACAATGAGCAGTTCTTC CASSWTSVAYNEQFF TRBD2 TRBV5-1 NA TRBJ2-1
TGCGCCAGCAGCCGCGGACTAGCGGGAGTTGAAGAGCAGTACTTC CASSRGLAGVEEQYF TRBD2 TRBV4-3 NA TRBJ2-7
TGTGCCAGCAGCGTAGGTCGAAGAGGCACTGAAGCTTTCTTT CASSVGRRGTEAFF NA TRBV9 NA TRBJ1-1
TGTGCCGGGGACAGGGTAAACACTGAAGCTTTCTTT CAGDRVNTEAFF TRBD1 TRBV30 NA TRBJ1-1
TGTGCCAGCAGCTTGGCTCTTAGAGCAGAGGAAGCTTTCTTT CASSLALRAEEAFF NA TRBV5-4 NA TRBJ1-1
TGTGCCAGCAGTGGACGCCCGGGGGCGGTCACAGATACGCAGTATTTT CASSGRPGAVTDTQYF NA TRBV6-1 once TRBJ2-3